The clone carrying this T cell receptor beta chain appeared once. This entry belongs to a study of OX40 agonist ivuxolimab in advanced cancers. Germline CDR1 and CDR2: MNHEY and SMNVEV (reference sequence). The CDR3 length is 15 residues. TCRdb keeps only in-frame clones here, not all; method: immunoSEQ multiplex PCR. The sample lists around 76,000 clones; 85% to 90% were seen once. The TCR was taken from an adult with an advanced solid tumor such as melanoma, head and neck, liver or kidney cancer. The sequencing here drew on CD4+ or CD8+ T cells sorted from blood, taken in a trial of the OX40 agonist ivuxolimab. This chain uses TRBV27 with TRBJ2-5; TRBD1 matches 8 bases. The J call may be in error: the DNA end matches TRBJ2-7 better. The CDR3 spells CASSLSGRGLAEQYF. The CDR3 DNA reads TGTGCCAGCAGTTTATCGGGCAGGGGGCTGGCCGAGCAGTACTTC.